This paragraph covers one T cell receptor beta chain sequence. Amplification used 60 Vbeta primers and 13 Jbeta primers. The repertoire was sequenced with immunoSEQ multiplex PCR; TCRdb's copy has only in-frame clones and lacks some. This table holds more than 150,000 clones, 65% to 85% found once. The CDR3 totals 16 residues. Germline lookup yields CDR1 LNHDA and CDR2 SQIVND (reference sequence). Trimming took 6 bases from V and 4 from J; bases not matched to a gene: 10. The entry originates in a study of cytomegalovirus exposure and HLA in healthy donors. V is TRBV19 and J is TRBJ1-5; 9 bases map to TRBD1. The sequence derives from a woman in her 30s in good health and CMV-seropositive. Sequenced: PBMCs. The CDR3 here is CASSLVWTGANQPQHF. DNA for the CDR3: TGTGCCAGTAGCCTGGTCTGGACAGGGGCTAATCAGCCCCAGCATTTT. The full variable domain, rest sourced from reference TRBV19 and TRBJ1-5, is DGGITQSPKYLFRKEGQNVTLSCEQNLNHDAMYWYRQDPGQGLRLIYYSQIVNDFQKGDIAEGYSVSREKKESFPLTVTSAQKNPTAFYLCASSLVWTGANQPQHFGDGTRLSIL.